This TCR beta chain was sequenced for a study of blood T cell repertoires in COVID-19. The CDR3 length is 13 residues. V lost 3 bases to trimming and J lost 6 bases, with 8 bases between them. Germline CDR1 is SGHTA and CDR2 is FQGTGA. Sequencing used immunoSEQ multiplex PCR; TCRdb keeps in-frame clones, though not all of them. The table lists roughly 110,000 clones, over 60% of them singletons. The chain combines TRBV7-3 with TRBJ2-2; a possible D gene is TRBD1 (5 bases). The sequence came from a man aged 65 to 79 with acute or convalescent COVID-19. The sequenced sample was peripheral blood. CDR3 DNA: TGTGCCAGCAGCTTTAGGGGATCCGGGGAGCTGTTTTTT. It encodes CASSFRGSGELFF.